The 9 T cell receptor beta chains listed next were all sequenced from one sample in a study of T cells in tumors after PD-1 blockade. The table came from immunoSEQ multiplex PCR; TCRdb's copy has only in-frame clones and leaves some out. In the table there are thousands of clones, 60% to 80% of which are singletons. Sequencing used tumor tissue, obtained after anti-PD-1 treatment. All receptors derive from a human donor with basal cell carcinoma.

This clone was picked up a small number of times. The V call is TRBV12-3 or TRBV12-4, the J call TRBJ2-3; no reliable D call. This CDR3 is built from 13 residues. V lost 2 bases to trimming and J lost 3 bases, with 6 bases between them. The CDR3 reads CASSLIGTDTQYF. CDR3 DNA: TGTGCCAGCAGTTTAATCGGTACAGATACGCAGTATTTT.

This clone ranks as medium-sized. The chain joins TRBV2 to TRBJ1-5; possibly TRBD1 for D (5 bases). This CDR3 is built from 14 residues. V lost 6 bases and J 1 base, leaving 10 bases between the germline ends. Germline CDR1 SNHLY, CDR2 FYNNEI. This CDR3 is CASSWRGSNQPQHF. The CDR3 region has the DNA TGTGCCAGCAGCTGGCGGGGGAGCAATCAGCCCCAGCATTTT.

By share, this clone counts as medium-sized (0.01 to 0.1%). The chain is built from TRBV4-1 and TRBJ2-6; D gene ambiguous. Germline CDR1 reads MGHRA; CDR2 reads YSYEKL. V was shortened by 4 bases and J by 0 bases, with 4 bases between the two germline ends. CDR3 length equals 14 residues. In DNA form, the CDR3 reads TGCGCCAGCAGCCGGGACTCTGGGGCCAACGTCCTGACTTTC. It is translated as CASSRDSGANVLTF.

The rearrangement uses TRBV28 and TRBJ2-7; 7 nucleotides match TRBD2. The V segment lost 6 bases and the J segment 2 bases; nucleotides outside the gene matches: 10. The V gene's germline CDR1 is MDHEN and CDR2 SYDVKM. CDR3 length equals 15 residues. As DNA, the CDR3 is TGTGCCAGCAGGCTGGGGGGGAGACGGACCTACGAGCAGTACTTC. Translation gives CASRLGGRRTYEQYF.

The chain recombines TRBV19 with TRBJ2-3; 9 nucleotides align to TRBD1. The CDR3 is made up of 17 amino acids. CDR1 and CDR2 (germline): LNHDA, SQIVND (reference sequence). V shed 4 bases, J shed 0 bases, and the junction held 8 bases outside the gene matches. The CDR3: CASSTGTGPTSTDTQYF. CDR3 nucleotides: TGTGCCAGTAGTACCGGGACAGGGCCCACTAGCACAGATACGCAGTATTTT.

This clone is labeled hyperexpanded. The chain recombines TRBV19 with TRBJ1-5; TRBD1 aligns across 8 bases. Germline lookup yields CDR1 LNHDA and CDR2 SQIVND (reference sequence). The V segment lost 0 bases and the J segment 7 bases; nucleotides outside the gene matches: 8. The CDR3 sequence is 16 residues long. This CDR3 reads CASSIDWTGYLQPQHF. DNA for the CDR3: TGTGCCAGTAGTATAGATTGGACAGGGTACTTGCAGCCCCAGCATTTT. Complete variable domain (other parts from reference TRBV19 and TRBJ1-5): DGGITQSPKYLFRKEGQNVTLSCEQNLNHDAMYWYRQDPGQGLRLIYYSQIVNDFQKGDIAEGYSVSREKKESFPLTVTSAQKNPTAFYLCASSIDWTGYLQPQHFGDGTRLSIL.

The chain employs TRBV28 and TRBJ2-5, with 12 bases fitting TRBD2. Trimming removed 5 bases from V and 3 bases from J; junction bases left unmatched: 16. Germline-derived CDR1 and CDR2 are MDHEN and SYDVKM. There are 19 residues in the CDR3. CDR3 coding DNA: TGTGCCAGCAGTCCTAAAGAATCACTAGCGGGAGGACCCAAAGAGACCCAGTACTTC. Protein product: CASSPKESLAGGPKETQYF.

This clone has more than one count but fewer than ten. This chain joins TRBV3-1 (or the pseudogene TRBV3-2) and TRBJ2-2, with D perhaps TRBD1 (5 bases). With 4 bases removed from V and 4 bases from J, the gap between germline ends came to 7 bases. The CDR3 extends over 13 amino acids. Germline CDR1 and CDR2: LGHDT and YNNKEL (reference sequence). For the CDR3, the DNA is TGTGCCAGCAGCCGCCAGGGCACCGGGGAGCTGTTTTTT. Amino acid sequence: CASSRQGTGELFF.

This chain links TRBV21-1 with TRBJ2-2; whether TRBD2, the table's D call, matches the DNA was not checked. TRBV21-1 constitutes a pseudogene. This CDR3 has 16 residues. The CDR3 spells CASSRTSGANTGELFF. CDR3 coding DNA: TGTGCCAGCAGCAGGACTAGCGGGGCGAACACCGGGGAGCTGTTTTTT.